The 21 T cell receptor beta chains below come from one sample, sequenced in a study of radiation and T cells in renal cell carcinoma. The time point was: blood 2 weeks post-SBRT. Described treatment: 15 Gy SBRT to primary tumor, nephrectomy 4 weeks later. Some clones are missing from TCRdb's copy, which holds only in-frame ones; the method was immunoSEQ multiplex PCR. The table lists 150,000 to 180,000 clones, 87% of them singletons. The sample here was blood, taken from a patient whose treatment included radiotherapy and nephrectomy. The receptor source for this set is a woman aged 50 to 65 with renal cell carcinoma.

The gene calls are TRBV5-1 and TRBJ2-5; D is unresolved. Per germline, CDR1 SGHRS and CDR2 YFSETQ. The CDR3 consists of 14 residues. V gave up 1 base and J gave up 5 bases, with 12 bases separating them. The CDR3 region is CASSLTSAGETQYF. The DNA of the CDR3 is TGCGCCAGCAGCTTGACGTCGGCCGGGGAGACCCAGTACTTC. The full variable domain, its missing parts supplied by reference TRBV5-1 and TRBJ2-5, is KAGVTQTPRYLIKTRGQQVTLSCSPISGHRSVSWYQQTPGQGLQFLFEYFSETQRNKGNFPGRFSGRQFSNSRSEMNVSTLELGDSALYLCASSLTSAGETQYFGPGTRLLVL.

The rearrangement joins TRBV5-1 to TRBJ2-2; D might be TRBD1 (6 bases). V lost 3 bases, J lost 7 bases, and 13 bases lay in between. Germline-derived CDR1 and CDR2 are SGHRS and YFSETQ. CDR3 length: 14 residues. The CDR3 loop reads CASSSGTSGGELFF. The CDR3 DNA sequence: TGCGCCAGCAGCTCCGGGACATCGGGCGGGGAGCTGTTTTTT.

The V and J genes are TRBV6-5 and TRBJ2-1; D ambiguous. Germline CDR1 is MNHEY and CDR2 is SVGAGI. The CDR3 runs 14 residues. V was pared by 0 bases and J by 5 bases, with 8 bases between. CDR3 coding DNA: TGTGCCAGCAGTTACTCTCCTGCCGACAATGAGCAGTTCTTC. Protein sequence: CASSYSPADNEQFF.

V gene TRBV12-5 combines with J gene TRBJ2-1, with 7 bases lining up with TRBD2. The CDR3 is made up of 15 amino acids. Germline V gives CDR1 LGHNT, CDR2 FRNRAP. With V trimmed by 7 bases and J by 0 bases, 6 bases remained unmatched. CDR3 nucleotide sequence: TGTGCTAGTGCCCCGCGGGGGAGCTCCTACAATGAGCAGTTCTTC. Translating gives CASAPRGSSYNEQFF.

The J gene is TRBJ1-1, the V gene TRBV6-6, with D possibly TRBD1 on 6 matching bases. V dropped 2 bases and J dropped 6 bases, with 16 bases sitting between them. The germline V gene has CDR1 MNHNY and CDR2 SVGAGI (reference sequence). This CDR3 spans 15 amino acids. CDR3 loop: CASSYHTGSGPEAFF. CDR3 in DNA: TGTGCCAGCAGTTACCATACAGGGTCAGGCCCTGAAGCTTTCTTT.

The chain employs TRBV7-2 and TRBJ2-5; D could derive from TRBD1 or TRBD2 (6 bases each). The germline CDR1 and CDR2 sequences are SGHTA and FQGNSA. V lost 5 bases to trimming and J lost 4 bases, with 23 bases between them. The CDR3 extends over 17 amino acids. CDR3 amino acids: CASSAQGGGRMGETQYF. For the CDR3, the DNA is TGTGCCAGCAGCGCCCAAGGAGGGGGGCGAATGGGAGAGACCCAGTACTTC.

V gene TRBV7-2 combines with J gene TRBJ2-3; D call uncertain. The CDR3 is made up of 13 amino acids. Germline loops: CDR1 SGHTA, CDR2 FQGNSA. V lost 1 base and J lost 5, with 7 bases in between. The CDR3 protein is CASSLDQGDTQYF. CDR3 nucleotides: TGTGCCAGCAGCTTAGATCAAGGAGATACGCAGTATTTT.

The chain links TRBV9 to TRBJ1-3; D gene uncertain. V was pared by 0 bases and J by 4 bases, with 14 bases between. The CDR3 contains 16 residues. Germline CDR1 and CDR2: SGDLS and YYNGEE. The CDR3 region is CASSVGVAAQGNTIYF. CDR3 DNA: TGTGCCAGCAGCGTAGGGGTGGCCGCCCAAGGAAACACCATATATTTT.

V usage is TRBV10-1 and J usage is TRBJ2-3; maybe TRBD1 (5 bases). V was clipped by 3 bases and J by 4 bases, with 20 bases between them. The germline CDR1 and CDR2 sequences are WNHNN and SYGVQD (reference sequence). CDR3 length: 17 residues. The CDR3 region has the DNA TGCGCCAGCAGTGACTATGGGGCTGATCGATCCCCAGATACGCAGTATTTT. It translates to CASSDYGADRSPDTQYF.

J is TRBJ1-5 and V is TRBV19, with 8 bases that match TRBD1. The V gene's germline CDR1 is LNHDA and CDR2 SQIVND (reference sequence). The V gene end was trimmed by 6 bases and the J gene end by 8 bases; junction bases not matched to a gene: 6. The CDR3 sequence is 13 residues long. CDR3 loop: CASSIQGGEPQHF. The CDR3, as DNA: TGTGCCAGTAGCATACAGGGGGGGGAGCCCCAGCATTTT.

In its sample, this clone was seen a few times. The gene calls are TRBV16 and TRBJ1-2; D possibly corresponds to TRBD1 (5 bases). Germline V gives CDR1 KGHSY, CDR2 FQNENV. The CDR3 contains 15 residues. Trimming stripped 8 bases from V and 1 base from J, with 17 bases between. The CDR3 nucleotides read TGTGCCAGCCAGCCAACAGTAGGGGATAACTATGGCTACACCTTC. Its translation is CASQPTVGDNYGYTF.

CDR3 sequence: CASSFTGGSISTEAFF. The CDR3 DNA reads TGTGCCAGCAGTTTCACAGGGGGGAGTATATCTACTGAAGCTTTCTTT. The rearrangement joins TRBV7-2 to TRBJ1-1; 8 bases line up with TRBD1. The junction had 14 bases not matched to a gene; V was cut back by 6 bases and J by 5 bases. The germline CDR1 and CDR2 sequences are SGHTA and FQGNSA. CDR3 length: 16 residues.

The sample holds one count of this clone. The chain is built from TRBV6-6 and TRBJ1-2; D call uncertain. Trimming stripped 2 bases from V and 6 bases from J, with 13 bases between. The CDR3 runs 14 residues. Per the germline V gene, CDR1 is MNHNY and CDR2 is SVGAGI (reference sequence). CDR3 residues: CASSYDWRADGYTF. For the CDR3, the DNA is TGTGCCAGCAGTTACGACTGGAGGGCGGATGGCTACACCTTC.

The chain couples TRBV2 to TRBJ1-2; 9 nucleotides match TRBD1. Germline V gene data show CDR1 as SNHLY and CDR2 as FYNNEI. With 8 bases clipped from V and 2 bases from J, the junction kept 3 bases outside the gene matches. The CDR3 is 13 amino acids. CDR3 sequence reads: CASRQGGNYGYTF. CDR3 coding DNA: TGTGCCAGCCGACAGGGGGGCAACTATGGCTACACCTTC.

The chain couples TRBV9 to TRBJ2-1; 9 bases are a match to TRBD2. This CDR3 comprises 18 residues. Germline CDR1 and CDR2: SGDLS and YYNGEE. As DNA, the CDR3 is TGTGCGCCAGCTATCGCGGGGGGGCTTTTGAGTTCCTACAATGAGCAGTTCTTC. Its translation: CAPAIAGGLLSSYNEQFF.

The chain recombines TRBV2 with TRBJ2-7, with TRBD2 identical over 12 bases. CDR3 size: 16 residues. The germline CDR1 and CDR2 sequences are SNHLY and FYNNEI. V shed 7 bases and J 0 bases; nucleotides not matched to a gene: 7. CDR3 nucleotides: TGTGCCAGCACCTATGGACTAGCGGGGAGCTCCTACGAGCAGTACTTC. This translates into CASTYGLAGSSYEQYF. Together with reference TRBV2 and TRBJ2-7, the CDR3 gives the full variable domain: EPEVTQTPSHQVTQMGQEVILRCVPISNHLYFYWYRQILGQKVEFLVSFYNNEISEKSEIFDDQFSVERPDGSNFTLKIRSTKLEDSAMYFCASTYGLAGSSYEQYFGPGTRLTVT.

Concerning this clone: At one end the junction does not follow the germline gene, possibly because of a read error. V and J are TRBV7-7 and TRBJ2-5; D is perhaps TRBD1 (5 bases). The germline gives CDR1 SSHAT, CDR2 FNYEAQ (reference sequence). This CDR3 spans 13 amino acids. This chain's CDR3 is CASSLDNQGTQYF. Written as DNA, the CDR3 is TGTGCTAGCAGCTTAGACAATCAGGGGACCCAGTACTTC.

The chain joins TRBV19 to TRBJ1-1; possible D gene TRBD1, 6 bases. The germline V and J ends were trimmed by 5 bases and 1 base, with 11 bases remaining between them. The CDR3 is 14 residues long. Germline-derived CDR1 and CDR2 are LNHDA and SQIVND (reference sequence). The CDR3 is CASSVETGNTEAFF. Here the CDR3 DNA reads TGTGCCAGTAGTGTTGAGACAGGGAACACTGAAGCTTTCTTT.

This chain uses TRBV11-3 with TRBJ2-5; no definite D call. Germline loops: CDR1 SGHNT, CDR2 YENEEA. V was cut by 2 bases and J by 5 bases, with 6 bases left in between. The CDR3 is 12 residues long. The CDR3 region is CASSLNGETQYF. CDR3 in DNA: TGTGCCAGCAGCTTAAATGGGGAGACCCAGTACTTC.

In nucleotides, the CDR3 is TGTGCCATCCGGAGTGGGCTAGCGGACAATGAGCAGTTCTTC. Amino acids: CAIRSGLADNEQFF. The V gene is TRBV10-3, the J gene TRBJ2-1, with TRBD2 matching 7 bases. CDR3 length: 14 amino acids. Germline loops: CDR1 ENHRY, CDR2 SYGVKD. With V trimmed by 8 bases and J by 5 bases, 9 bases remained unmatched.

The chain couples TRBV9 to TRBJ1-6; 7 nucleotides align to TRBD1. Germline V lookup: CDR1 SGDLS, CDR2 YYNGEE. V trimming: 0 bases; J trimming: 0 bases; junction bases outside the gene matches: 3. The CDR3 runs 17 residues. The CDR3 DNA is TGTGCCAGCAGCGTAGAGGGGGCGAGCTCCTATAATTCACCCCTCCACTTT. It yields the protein CASSVEGASSYNSPLHF.